Presented here are 10 T cell receptor beta chains from one specimen sequenced in a study of T cells in Graves' hyperthyroidism and ophthalmopathy. Researchers amplified the TCR beta CDR3 regions from RNA transcripts. First-round RT-PCR targeting the TCR CDR3 was performed with the HTBI primer set. Each CDR3 protein is one row after TCRdb ran MiXCR on the multiplex PCR reads. The repertoire holds 500,000 to 600,000 distinct CDR3 sequences, 15% to 20% seen once, with approximately 48% in the top ten. Sequenced sample: blood. The receptors derive from a man aged 40-49 years with Graves' ophthalmopathy.

The chain recombines TRBV7-2 with TRBJ1-2; TRBD1 is a possible D gene (5 bases). CDR1 is SGHTA and CDR2 is FQGNSA in the germline V gene. The CDR3 totals 14 residues. The V gene lost 7 bases and the J gene lost 2 bases, with 14 bases spanning the gap. The CDR3 DNA sequence: TGTGCCAGCACCGCGGCAGGGAGGAACTATGGCTACACCTTC. Its translation: CASTAAGRNYGYTF.

This chain uses TRBV6-2 or TRBV6-3 with TRBJ2-3; tentative D call: TRBD1 (5 bases). The V gene's germline CDR1 is MNHEY and CDR2 SVGEGT. The CDR3 totals 13 residues. V lost 4 bases to trimming and J lost 4 bases, with 9 bases between them. CDR3 nucleotides: TGTGCCAGCAGTTGGGGCTACCCAGATACGCAGTATTTT. Protein: CASSWGYPDTQYF.

J is TRBJ2-1 and V is TRBV6-5, with 10 bases lining up with TRBD2. The CDR3 consists of 16 residues. In germline, CDR1 is MNHEY, CDR2 SVGAGI. Trimming cost V 0 bases and J 6 bases; bases outside gene matches: 5. Written as DNA, the CDR3 is TGTGCCAGCAGTTACTCATCAGCGGGAGGGGGCAATGAGCAGTTCTTC. Translated: CASSYSSAGGGNEQFF.

This clonotype has a count of ten or more. CDR3 DNA: TGTGCCAGCAGCTTAGGGGCAGGGGTATCCAATCAGCCCCAGCATTTT. Residues: CASSLGAGVSNQPQHF. The chain combines TRBV7-8 with TRBJ1-5; the D gene is possibly TRBD1 (6 bases). This CDR3 spans 16 amino acids. V was trimmed by 1 base and J by 3 bases, leaving 13 bases between them. Germline CDR1 and CDR2: SGHVS and FQNEAQ.

A remark on this clonotype: This CDR3 fails to terminate in the conserved phenylalanine or tryptophan, so it likely reflects a read error. This rearrangement joins TRBV12-3 or TRBV12-4 to TRBJ1-2; D may be TRBD1 (6 bases). The germline V and J ends were trimmed by 6 bases and 5 bases, with 7 bases remaining between them. CDR3 length: 11 residues. The CDR3 DNA reads as TGTGCCAGCAGCACAGGGTATGGCTACACCATC. It translates to CASSTGYGYTI.

This clonotype was observed many times. The chain recombines TRBV11-2 with TRBJ2-7; no reliable D call. This CDR3 is 12 amino acids long. Trimming pared 5 bases from V and 5 bases from J, leaving 10 bases between. Germline V CDR1 and CDR2: SGHAT, FQNNGV. The DNA of the CDR3 is TGTGCCAGCAGCCGGAATGCGAACGAGCAGTACTTC. Its protein is CASSRNANEQYF.

This clonotype came up many times. The rearrangement joins TRBV20-1 to TRBJ2-1; TRBD2 matches at 12 bases. CDR3 length: 16 residues. Germline loops: CDR1 DFQATT, CDR2 SNEGSKA (reference sequence). V dropped 4 bases and J dropped 0; count of bases not matched to a gene: 4. The CDR3 coding sequence is TGCAGTGCTAAGCTAGCGGGAGGGTTCTCCTACAATGAGCAGTTCTTC. Translated, it gives CSAKLAGGFSYNEQFF.

This chain connects TRBV14 to TRBJ1-2; 8 bases map to TRBD1. Trimming cost V 5 bases and J 6 bases; bases outside gene matches: 11. Looked up from germline, CDR1 is SGHDN and CDR2 is FVKESK. CDR3 length equals 15 residues. DNA of the CDR3: TGTGCCAGCAGCGTCAGGGGGCGTCTCGGACATGGCTACACCTTC. Protein sequence: CASSVRGRLGHGYTF.

A few counts support this clonotype. J is TRBJ2-7 and V is TRBV7-2; 7 nucleotides agree with TRBD2. Germline values: CDR1 SGHTA, CDR2 FQGNSA. V shed 1 base, J shed 4 bases, and the junction held 7 bases outside the gene matches. There are 15 residues in the CDR3. The CDR3 DNA reads as TGTGCCAGCAGCTTAGGGAGATATAGCGGGTACGAGCAGTACTTC. This sequence encodes CASSLGRYSGYEQYF. The full variable domain, rest sourced from reference TRBV7-2 and TRBJ2-7, is GAGVSQSPSNKVTEKGKDVELRCDPISGHTALYWYRQSLGQGLEFLIYFQGNSAPDKSGLPSDRFSAERTGGSVSTLTIQRTQQEDSAVYLCASSLGRYSGYEQYFGPGTRLTVT.

The rearrangement links TRBV14 to TRBJ2-5, with no clear D. The length of the CDR3 is 12 residues. V gave up 0 bases and J gave up 6 bases, with 5 bases separating them. Germline CDR1 reads SGHDN; CDR2 reads FVKESK. As DNA, the CDR3 is TGTGCCAGCAGCCAAGATTCCCAGACCCAGTACTTC. It yields the protein CASSQDSQTQYF.